This is a list of T cell receptor beta chains from one sample in a study of patients and donors after allogeneic stem cell transplantation. Each CDR3 protein is one row after TCRdb ran MiXCR on the RT-PCR reads. The sample includes 400,000 to 500,000 distinct CDR3 sequences, under 20% of them seen just once. What was sequenced was blood, either unsorted or a sorted T cell fraction (not recorded which). These TCRs come from a human donor who was either an allogeneic HSCT recipient or a stem cell or donor lymphocyte infusion donor (not recorded which). It is not recorded whose cells these are; they may come from a transplant donor. Both conserved end residues are part of each CDR3. A D gene is named only where the DNA matches it firmly. The size field is filled for only some rows; it gives once, few, many or a size class.

-	TRBD2	15	TRBV29-1	TRBJ2-1	CSVESGGHLYNEQFF	TGCAGCGTTGAATCGGGGGGGCACCTATACAATGAGCAGTTCTTC
-	TRBD2	17	TRBV2	TRBJ2-2	CASSEGWSGRRAGELFF	TGTGCCAGCAGTGAAGGCTGGAGCGGGAGACGGGCCGGGGAGCTGTTTTTT
once	-	16	TRBV28	TRBJ1-6	CASSPRQERNNSPLHF	TGTGCCAGCAGTCCCCGACAGGAAAGGAATAATTCACCCCTCCACTTT
few	-	13	TRBV4-2	TRBJ2-2	CASSQKNTGELFF	TGTGCCAGCAGTCAAAAGAACACCGGGGAGCTGTTTTTT
-	-	18	TRBV11-1	TRBJ2-7	CASSSVDTGSTSLYEQYF	TGTGCCAGCAGCTCGGTAGATACAGGGTCAACCTCCCTCTACGAGCAGTACTTC
-	-	13	TRBV10-3	TRBJ1-1	CAISPGPGTEAFF	TGTGCCATCAGTCCAGGGCCCGGCACTGAAGCTTTCTTT
-	-	15	TRBV4-1	TRBJ2-7	CASSLLRDTTYEQYF	TGCGCCAGCAGCCTCCTTAGGGACACCACCTACGAGCAGTACTTC
few	-	15	TRBV6-2/TRBV6-3	TRBJ1-5	CATTKLRDGNQPQHF	TGTGCCACTACTAAACTCCGGGACGGCAATCAGCCCCAGCATTTT
-	-	15	TRBV29-1	TRBJ2-1	CSVEETRRKHNEQFF	TGCAGCGTTGAGGAAACCCGGAGGAAGCACAATGAGCAGTTCTTC
-	-	14	TRBV19	TRBJ2-5	CASSMGGGQETQYF	TGTGCCAGTAGTATGGGAGGGGGCCAAGAGACCCAGTACTTC
-	-	15	TRBV5-1	TRBJ2-1	CASTLEGRDHNEQFF	TGCGCCAGCACCCTGGAGGGCAGGGACCACAATGAGCAGTTCTTC